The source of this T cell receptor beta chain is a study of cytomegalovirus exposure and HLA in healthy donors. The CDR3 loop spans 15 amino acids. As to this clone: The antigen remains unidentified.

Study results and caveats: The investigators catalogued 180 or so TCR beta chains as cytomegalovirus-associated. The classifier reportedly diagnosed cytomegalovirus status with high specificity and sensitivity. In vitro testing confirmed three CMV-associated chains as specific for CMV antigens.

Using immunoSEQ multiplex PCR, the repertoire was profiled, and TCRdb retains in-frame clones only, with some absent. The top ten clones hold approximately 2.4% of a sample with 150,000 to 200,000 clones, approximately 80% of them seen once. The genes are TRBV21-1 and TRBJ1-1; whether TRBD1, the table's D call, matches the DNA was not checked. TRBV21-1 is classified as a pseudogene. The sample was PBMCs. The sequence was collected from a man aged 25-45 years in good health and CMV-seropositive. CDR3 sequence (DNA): TGTGCCAGCAGCGGTCAGGGGCCTATGAACACTGAAGCTTTCTTT. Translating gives CASSGQGPMNTEAFF.